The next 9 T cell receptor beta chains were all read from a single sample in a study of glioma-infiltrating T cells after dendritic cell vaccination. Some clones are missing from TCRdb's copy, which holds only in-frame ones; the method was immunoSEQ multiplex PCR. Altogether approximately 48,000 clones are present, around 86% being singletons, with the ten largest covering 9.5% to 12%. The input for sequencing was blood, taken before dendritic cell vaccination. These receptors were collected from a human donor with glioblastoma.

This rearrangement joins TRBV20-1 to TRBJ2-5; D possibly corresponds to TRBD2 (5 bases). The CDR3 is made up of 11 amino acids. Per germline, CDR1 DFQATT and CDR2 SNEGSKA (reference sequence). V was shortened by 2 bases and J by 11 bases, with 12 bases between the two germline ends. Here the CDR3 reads CSARFGGRQYF. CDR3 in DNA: TGCAGTGCTAGATTCGGCGGGCGGCAGTACTTC.

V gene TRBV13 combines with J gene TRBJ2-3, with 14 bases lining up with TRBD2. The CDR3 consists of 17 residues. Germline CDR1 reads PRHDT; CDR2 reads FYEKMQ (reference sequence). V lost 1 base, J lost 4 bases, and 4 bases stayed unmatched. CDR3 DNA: TGTGCCAGCAGCTTAGTGGGACTAGCGGGAGTTGCAGATACGCAGTATTTT. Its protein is CASSLVGLAGVADTQYF.

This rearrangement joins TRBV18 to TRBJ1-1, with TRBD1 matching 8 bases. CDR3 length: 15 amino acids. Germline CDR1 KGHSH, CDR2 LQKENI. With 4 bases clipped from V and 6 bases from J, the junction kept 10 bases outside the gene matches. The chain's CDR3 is CASSRTTGVASEAFF. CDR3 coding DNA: TGTGCCAGCTCACGAACGACAGGGGTTGCGTCTGAAGCTTTCTTT.

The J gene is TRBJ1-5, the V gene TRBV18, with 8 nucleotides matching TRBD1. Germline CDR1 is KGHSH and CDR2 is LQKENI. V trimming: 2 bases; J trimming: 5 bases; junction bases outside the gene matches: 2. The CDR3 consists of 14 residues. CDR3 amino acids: CASSPTGGYQPQHF. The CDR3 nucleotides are TGTGCCAGCTCACCAACAGGGGGGTATCAGCCCCAGCATTTT.

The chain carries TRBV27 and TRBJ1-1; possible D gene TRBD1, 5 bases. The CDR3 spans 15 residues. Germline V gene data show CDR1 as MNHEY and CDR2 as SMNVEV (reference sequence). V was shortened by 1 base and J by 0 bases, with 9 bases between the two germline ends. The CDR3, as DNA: TGTGCCAGCAGTTTATTCGGGGGAGTGAACACTGAAGCTTTCTTT. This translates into CASSLFGGVNTEAFF.

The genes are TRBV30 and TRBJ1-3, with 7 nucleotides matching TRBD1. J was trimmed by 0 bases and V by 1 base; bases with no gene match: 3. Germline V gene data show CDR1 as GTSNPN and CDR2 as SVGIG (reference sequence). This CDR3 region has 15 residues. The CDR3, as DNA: TGTGCCTGGAGTGGGAGGGGGCTCTCTGGAAACACCATATATTTT. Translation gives CAWSGRGLSGNTIYF.

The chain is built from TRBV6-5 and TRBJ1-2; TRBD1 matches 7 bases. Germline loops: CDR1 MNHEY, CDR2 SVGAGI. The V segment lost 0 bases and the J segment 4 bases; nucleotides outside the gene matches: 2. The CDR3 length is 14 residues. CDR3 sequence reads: CASSYSGQTYGYTF. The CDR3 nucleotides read TGTGCCAGCAGTTACTCGGGACAGACCTATGGCTACACCTTC.

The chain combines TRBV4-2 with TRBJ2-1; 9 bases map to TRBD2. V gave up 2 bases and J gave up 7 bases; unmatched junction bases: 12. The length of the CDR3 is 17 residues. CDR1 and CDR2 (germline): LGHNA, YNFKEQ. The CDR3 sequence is CASSQFTLRGGRNEQFF. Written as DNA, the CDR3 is TGTGCCAGCAGCCAATTTACGTTGCGGGGGGGCAGGAATGAGCAGTTCTTC.

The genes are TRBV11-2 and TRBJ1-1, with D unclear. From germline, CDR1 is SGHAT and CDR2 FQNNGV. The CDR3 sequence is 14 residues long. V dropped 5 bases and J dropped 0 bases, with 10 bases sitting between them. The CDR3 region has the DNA TGTGCCAGCAGCCCGGGAATCATGAACACTGAAGCTTTCTTT. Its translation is CASSPGIMNTEAFF.